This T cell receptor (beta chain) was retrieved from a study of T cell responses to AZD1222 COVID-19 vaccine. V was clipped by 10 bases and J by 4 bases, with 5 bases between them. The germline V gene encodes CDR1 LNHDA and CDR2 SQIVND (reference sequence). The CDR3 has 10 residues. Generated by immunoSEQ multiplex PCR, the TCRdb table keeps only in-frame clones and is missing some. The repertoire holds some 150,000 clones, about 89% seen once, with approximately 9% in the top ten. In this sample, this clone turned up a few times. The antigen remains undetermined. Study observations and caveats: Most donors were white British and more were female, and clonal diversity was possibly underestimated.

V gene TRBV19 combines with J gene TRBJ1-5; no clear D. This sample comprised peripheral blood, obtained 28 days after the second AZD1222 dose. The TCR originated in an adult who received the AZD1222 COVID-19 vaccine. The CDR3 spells CAIPNQPQHF. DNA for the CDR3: TGTGCCATCCCTAATCAGCCCCAGCATTTT.